This T cell receptor beta chain stems from a study of blood T cells in healthy people across ages. Points from the study as a whole: Donors of long life had a larger count of naive CD4+ cells and greater diversity than aged donors.

Each individual donor underwent a draw of ten milliliters of peripheral blood. Total RNA, at least 6 micrograms per sample, was extracted from PBMCs. To note about this clonotype: The antigen remains undetermined.

The use of a sample-barcoded 5' primer and a J-beta primer mix characterized a second PCR of about 6 to 12 cycles. TCRdb reprocessed the 5' RACE reads with MiXCR, giving one entry per CDR3 protein. The top ten hold around 4% of the sample, which has 1.4 million or so distinct CDR3 sequences, 42% seen once. Specimen: blood. The TCR was taken from a woman under 30 in good health.

Written as DNA, the CDR3 is TGCGCCAGCAGCCCGATGAGCTCCTACGAGCAGTACTTC. Translated: CASSPMSSYEQYF. The chain couples TRBV5-1 to TRBJ2-7; D gene uncertain. This CDR3 is built from 13 residues. Germline V gene data show CDR1 as SGHRS and CDR2 as YFSETQ. Trimming removed 4 bases from V and 0 bases from J, with 8 bases in between.